These T cell receptor beta chains were read from a single sample in a study of blood T cell repertoires in COVID-19. Sequenced by immunoSEQ multiplex PCR; TCRdb stores in-frame clones only, minus some. There are roughly 100,000 clones in the sample; roughly 80% occur only once, and more than 3% lies in the top ten. The sequenced sample was peripheral blood. The receptors were sampled from a woman of 80 years or more with active or convalescent COVID-19. CDR3s include the opening cysteine and the closing phenylalanine or tryptophan.

length: 15; J: TRBJ1-5; V: TRBV4-3; CDR3: CASSQDKGARQPQHF
length: 15; J: TRBJ2-3; V: TRBV14; CDR3: CASSQDEGFTDTQYF
length: 13; J: TRBJ2-5; V: TRBV12-3/TRBV12-4; CDR3: CASSLNQQETQYF
length: 12; J: TRBJ2-5; V: TRBV11-2; CDR3: CASSLIQETQYF
length: 15; J: TRBJ2-2; V: TRBV5-1; CDR3: CASSLGFQVTGELFF
length: 11; J: TRBJ2-7; V: TRBV28; CDR3: CASRSTYEQYF
length: 14; J: TRBJ1-3; V: TRBV20-1; CDR3: CSASLGAGVDTIYF
length: 17; J: TRBJ2-7; V: TRBV27; CDR3: CASRPRASGGAYYEQYF
length: 12; J: TRBJ2-3; V: TRBV29-1; CDR3: CSVPGSKSGQYF
length: 14; J: TRBJ1-2; V: TRBV7-2; CDR3: CASSLLGTGNGYTF
length: 18; J: TRBJ1-1; V: TRBV7-2; CDR3: CASSLISGQGAIGGEAFF
length: 11; J: TRBJ2-7; V: TRBV28; CDR3: CAVSGGYEQYF
length: 14; J: TRBJ1-2; V: TRBV27; CDR3: CASRTGGAYYGYTF
length: 16; J: TRBJ2-2; V: TRBV5-4; CDR3: CASSPMVSGEAGELFF